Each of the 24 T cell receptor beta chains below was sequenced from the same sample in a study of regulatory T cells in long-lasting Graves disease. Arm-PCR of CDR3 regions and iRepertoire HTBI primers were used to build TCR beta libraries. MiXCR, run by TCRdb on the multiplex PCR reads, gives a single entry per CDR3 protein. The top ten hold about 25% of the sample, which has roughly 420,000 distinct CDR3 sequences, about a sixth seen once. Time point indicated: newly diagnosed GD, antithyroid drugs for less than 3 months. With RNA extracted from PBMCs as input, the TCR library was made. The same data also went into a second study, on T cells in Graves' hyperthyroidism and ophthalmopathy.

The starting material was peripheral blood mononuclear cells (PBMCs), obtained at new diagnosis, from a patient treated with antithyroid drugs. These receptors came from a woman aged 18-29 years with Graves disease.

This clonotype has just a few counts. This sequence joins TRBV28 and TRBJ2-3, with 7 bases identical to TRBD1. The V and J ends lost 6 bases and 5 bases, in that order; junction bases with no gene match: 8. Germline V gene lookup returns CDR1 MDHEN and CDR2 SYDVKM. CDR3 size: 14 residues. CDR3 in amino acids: CASRSQGLRDTQYF. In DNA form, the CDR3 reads TGTGCCAGCAGATCACAGGGGCTAAGAGATACGCAGTATTTT. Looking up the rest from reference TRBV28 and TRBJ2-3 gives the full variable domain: DVKVTQSSRYLVKRTGEKVFLECVQDMDHENMFWYRQDPGLGLRLIYFSYDVKMKEKGDIPEGYSVSREKKERFSLILESASTNQTSMYLCASRSQGLRDTQYFGPGTRLTVL.

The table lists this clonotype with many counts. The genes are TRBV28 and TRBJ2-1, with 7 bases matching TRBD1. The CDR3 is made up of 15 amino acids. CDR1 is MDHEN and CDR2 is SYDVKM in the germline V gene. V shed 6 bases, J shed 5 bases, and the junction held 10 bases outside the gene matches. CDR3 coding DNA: TGTGCCAGCAGCCGCGACAGGGTGAGGAACAATGAGCAGTTCTTC. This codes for CASSRDRVRNNEQFF.

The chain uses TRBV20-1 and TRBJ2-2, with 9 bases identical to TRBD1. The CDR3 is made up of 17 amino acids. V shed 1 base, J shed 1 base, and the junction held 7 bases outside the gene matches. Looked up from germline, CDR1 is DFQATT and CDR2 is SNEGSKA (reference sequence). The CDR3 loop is CSARGVQGARNTGELFF. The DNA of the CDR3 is TGCAGTGCTAGAGGCGTACAGGGGGCAAGGAACACCGGGGAGCTGTTTTTT.

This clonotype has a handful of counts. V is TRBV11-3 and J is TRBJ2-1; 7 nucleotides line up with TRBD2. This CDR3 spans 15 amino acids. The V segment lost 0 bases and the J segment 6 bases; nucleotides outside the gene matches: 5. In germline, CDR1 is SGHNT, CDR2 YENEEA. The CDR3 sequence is CASSLDWREFNEQFF. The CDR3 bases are TGTGCCAGCAGCTTAGATTGGCGGGAGTTCAATGAGCAGTTCTTC.

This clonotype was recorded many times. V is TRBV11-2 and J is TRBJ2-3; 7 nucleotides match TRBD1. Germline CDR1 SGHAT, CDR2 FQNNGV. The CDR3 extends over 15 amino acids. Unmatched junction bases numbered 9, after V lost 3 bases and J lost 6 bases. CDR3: CASSFDRVLSDTQYF. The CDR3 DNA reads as TGTGCCAGCAGCTTCGACAGGGTCCTCTCGGATACGCAGTATTTT.

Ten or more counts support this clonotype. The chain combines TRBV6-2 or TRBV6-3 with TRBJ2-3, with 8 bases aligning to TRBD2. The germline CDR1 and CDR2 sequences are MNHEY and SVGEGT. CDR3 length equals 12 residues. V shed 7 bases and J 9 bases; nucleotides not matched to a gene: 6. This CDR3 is CASTTRGGTQYF. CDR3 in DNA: TGTGCCAGCACCACCCGGGGGGGGACGCAGTATTTT.

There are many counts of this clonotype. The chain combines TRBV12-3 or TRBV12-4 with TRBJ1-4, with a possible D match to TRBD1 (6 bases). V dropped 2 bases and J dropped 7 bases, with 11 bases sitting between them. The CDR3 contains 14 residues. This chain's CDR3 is CASSLMGAGEKLFF. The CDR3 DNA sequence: TGTGCCAGCAGTTTAATGGGGGCGGGTGAAAAACTGTTTTTT.

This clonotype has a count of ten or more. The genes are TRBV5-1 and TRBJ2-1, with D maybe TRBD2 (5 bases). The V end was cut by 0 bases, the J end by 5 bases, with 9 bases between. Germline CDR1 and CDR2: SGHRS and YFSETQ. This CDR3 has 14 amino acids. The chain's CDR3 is CASSLERFNNEQFF. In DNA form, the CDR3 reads TGCGCCAGCAGCTTGGAGCGGTTCAACAATGAGCAGTTCTTC. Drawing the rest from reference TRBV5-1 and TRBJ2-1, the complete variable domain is KAGVTQTPRYLIKTRGQQVTLSCSPISGHRSVSWYQQTPGQGLQFLFEYFSETQRNKGNFPGRFSGRQFSNSRSEMNVSTLELGDSALYLCASSLERFNNEQFFGPGTRLTVL.

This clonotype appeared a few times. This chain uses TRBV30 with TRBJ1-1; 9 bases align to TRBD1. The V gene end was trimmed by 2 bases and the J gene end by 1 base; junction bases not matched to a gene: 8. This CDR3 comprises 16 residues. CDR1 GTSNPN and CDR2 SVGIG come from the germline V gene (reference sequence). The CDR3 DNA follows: TGTGCCTGGAGTAGGGGGACAGGGACAAGGAACACTGAAGCTTTCTTT. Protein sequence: CAWSRGTGTRNTEAFF.

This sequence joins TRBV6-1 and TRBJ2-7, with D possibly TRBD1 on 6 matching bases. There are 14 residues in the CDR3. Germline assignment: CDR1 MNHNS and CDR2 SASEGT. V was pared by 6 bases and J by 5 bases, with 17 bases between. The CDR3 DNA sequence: TGTGCCAGCAGCCCCAGGGGTGGTCCCCACGAGCAGTACTTC. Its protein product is CASSPRGGPHEQYF.

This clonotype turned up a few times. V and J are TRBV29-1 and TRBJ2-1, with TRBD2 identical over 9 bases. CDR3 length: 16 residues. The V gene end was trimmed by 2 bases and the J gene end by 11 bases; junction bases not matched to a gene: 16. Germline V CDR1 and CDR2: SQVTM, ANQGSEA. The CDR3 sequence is CSVESVTSGLSGKQFF. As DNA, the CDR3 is TGCAGCGTTGAAAGTGTGACTAGCGGTCTTTCGGGAAAGCAGTTCTTC.

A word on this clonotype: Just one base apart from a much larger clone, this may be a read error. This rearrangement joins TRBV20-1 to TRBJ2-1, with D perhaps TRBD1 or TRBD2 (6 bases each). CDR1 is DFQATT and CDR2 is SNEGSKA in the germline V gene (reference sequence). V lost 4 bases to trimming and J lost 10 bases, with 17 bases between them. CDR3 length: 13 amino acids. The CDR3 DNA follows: TGCAGTGCTACCGTGGAGGGGGGCTACGAGCAGTTCTTC. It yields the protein CSATVEGGYEQFF.

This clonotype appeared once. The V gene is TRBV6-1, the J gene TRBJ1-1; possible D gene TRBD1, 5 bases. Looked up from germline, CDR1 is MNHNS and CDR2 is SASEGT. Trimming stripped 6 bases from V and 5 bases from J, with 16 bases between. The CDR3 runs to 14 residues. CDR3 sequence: CASRLNRGNTEAFF. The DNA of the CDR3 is TGTGCCAGCAGATTGAATCGGGGGAATACTGAAGCTTTCTTT.

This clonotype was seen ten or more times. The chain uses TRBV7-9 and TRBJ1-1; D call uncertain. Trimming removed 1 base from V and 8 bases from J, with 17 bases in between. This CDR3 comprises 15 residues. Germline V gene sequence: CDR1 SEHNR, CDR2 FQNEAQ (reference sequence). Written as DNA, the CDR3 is TGTGCCAGCAGCTTAGACGGCGAAGTGGTAAGAGAAGCTTTCTTT. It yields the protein CASSLDGEVVREAFF.

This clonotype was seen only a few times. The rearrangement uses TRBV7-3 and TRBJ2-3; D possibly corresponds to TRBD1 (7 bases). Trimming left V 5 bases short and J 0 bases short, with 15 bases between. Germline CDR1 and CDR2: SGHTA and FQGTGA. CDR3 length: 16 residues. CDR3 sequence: CASSPSPGGSTDTQYF. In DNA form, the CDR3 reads TGTGCCAGCAGCCCTTCCCCAGGGGGGAGCACAGATACGCAGTATTTT.

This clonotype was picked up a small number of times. The CDR3 DNA is TGTGCCAGCAGGACAGGGGGCAGTGGCACAGATACGCAGTATTTT. The encoded protein is CASRTGGSGTDTQYF. The chain is built from TRBV28 and TRBJ2-3, with TRBD1 matching over 10 bases. In germline, CDR1 is MDHEN, CDR2 SYDVKM. After removal of 6 bases from V and 1 base from J, the junction contained 4 bases not matched to a gene. The CDR3 is 15 amino acids. Supplemented by reference TRBV28 and TRBJ2-3, the full variable domain reads DVKVTQSSRYLVKRTGEKVFLECVQDMDHENMFWYRQDPGLGLRLIYFSYDVKMKEKGDIPEGYSVSREKKERFSLILESASTNQTSMYLCASRTGGSGTDTQYFGPGTRLTVL.

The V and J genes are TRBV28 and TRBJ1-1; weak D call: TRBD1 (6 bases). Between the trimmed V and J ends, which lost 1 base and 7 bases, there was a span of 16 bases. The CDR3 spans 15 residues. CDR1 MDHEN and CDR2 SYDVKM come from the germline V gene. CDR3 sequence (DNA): TGTGCCAGCAGTTTATTAAATACAGGGTTCGGTGAAGCTTTCTTT. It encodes CASSLLNTGFGEAFF.

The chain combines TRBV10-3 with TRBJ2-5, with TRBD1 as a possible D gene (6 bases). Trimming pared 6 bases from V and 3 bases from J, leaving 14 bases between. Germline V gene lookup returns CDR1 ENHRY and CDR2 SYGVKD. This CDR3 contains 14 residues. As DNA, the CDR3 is TGTGCCATCAGCCAACGACAGGAGGAAGAGACCCAGTACTTC. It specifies CAISQRQEEETQYF.

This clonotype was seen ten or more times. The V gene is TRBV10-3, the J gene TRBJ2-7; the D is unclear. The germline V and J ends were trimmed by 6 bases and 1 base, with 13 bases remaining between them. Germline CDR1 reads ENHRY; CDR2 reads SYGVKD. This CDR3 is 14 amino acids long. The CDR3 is CAISEKGTSYEQYF. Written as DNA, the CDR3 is TGTGCCATCAGCGAAAAGGGTACGTCCTACGAGCAGTACTTC.

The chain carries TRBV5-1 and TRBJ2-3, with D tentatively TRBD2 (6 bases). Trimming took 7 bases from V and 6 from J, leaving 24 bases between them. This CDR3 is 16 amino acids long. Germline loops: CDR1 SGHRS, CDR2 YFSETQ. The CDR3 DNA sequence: TGCGCCAGCTCTCAGGAGGGTCCCCTTACGGCGGATACGCAGTATTTT. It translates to CASSQEGPLTADTQYF.

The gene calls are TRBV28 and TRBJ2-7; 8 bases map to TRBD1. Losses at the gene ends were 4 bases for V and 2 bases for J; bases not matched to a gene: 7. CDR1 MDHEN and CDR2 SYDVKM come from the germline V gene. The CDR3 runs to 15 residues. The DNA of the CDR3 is TGTGCCAGCAGTTCAGGGACAGGCCGGGCCTACGAGCAGTACTTC. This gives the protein CASSSGTGRAYEQYF.

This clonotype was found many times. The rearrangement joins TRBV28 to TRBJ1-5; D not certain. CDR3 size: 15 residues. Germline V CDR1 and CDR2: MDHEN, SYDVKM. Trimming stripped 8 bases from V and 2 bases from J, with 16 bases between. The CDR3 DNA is TGTGCCAGCGGACCGGGAGTGTTCGGCAATCAGCCCCAGCATTTT. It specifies CASGPGVFGNQPQHF.

The CDR3 sequence is CSARVTRWEQYF. The CDR3 coding sequence is TGCAGTGCTAGAGTAACCCGCTGGGAGCAGTACTTC. The chain joins TRBV20-1 to TRBJ2-3; D not certain. The DNA end lines up better with TRBJ2-7; the J call may be wrong. Germline assignment: CDR1 DFQATT and CDR2 SNEGSKA (reference sequence). This CDR3 has 12 amino acids.

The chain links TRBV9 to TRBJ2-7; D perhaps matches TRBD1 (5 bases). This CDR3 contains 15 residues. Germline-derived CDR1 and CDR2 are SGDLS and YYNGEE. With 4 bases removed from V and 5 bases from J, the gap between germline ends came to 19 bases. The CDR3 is CASSPRMTVSNEQYF. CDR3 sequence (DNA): TGTGCCAGCAGCCCTAGGATGACAGTAAGTAACGAGCAGTACTTC.